Here is one T cell receptor (beta chain) with its context. What it binds is unknown. What made the TCR beta cDNA was 5'RACE template switching with UMIs. TCRdb re-analyzed the 5' RACE reads; it lists each CDR3 protein once, without DNA. The listing records around 550,000 distinct CDR3 sequences. The data were taken from a study of T cells expressing NK-cell markers. Study findings and constraints: Where a few donors were concerned, these clonotypes also led the CD3+CD56-NKG2C+ fraction. As a fraction of CD8+ T cells, dominant NKG2C+ clonotypes reached about 1.0-7.5% in six donors. Questions lingered over whether expanded NKG2C+ T cell clones were HCMV-specific.

This CDR3 comprises 11 residues. Germline V lookup: CDR1 MGHRA, CDR2 YSYEKL. Sequenced: blood T cells: a sorted CD56 or NKG2C T cell subset, CD4+ or CD8+ T cells, or bulk PBMC T cells (not recorded which). This TCR was sampled from a man younger than 35 in good health. This chain connects TRBV4-1 to TRBJ1-1; the D call from TCRdb, TRBD1, cannot be confirmed without DNA. The CDR3 reads CASWQGSEAFF.